This T cell receptor beta chain was profiled in a study of metastatic and nonmetastatic thyroid tumors. Overall study: From malignant and benign thyroid patients, repertoires in blood and in tumor or nodule tissue were compared. Study results and caveats: Malignant thyroid tumors reportedly had TCR beta diversity that was significantly higher than in benign nodules, in blood and tumor.

In the source study's methods: Construction of a distant-metastasis classifier for papillary thyroid cancer relied on CDR3 differences across clinicopathological groups. TCRdb re-analyzed the PCR reads through MiXCR. The authors' filters were not applied to this entry. In the table there are tens of thousands of clones, around 28% of which are singletons. Trimming left V 8 bases short and J 5 bases short, with 19 bases between. Germline V gives CDR1 DFQATT, CDR2 SNEGSKA (reference sequence). This CDR3 has 13 amino acids. Patients were all untreated before their thyroid surgery. In this sample, this clone turned up many times. The antigen is undetermined.

The clonotype comes from a male donor with papillary thyroid cancer or a benign thyroid nodule (not recorded which). Some clones in this sample may be carry-over from other donors' samples. This chain uses TRBV20-1 with TRBJ2-7, with D maybe TRBD1 (5 bases). The material sequenced was blood. CDR3: CSISPGRANEQYF. The CDR3 DNA reads TGCAGTATATCCCCTGGCAGGGCAAACGAGCAGTACTTC.